Included here is one TCR beta chain sequence, with context. The target antigen is unknown. TCRdb keeps only in-frame clones here, not all; method: immunoSEQ multiplex PCR. This table holds about 28,000 clones, roughly three quarters found once. The sample originates from a study of neoadjuvant nivolumab and ipilimumab in lung cancer. Study-level results: Pathologic regression was not significantly tied to TCR clonality.

Germline assignment: CDR1 LGHNA and CDR2 YNFKEQ. V lost 0 bases, J lost 8 bases, and 13 bases lay in between. The CDR3 loop spans 15 amino acids. V gene TRBV4-2 combines with J gene TRBJ1-4; D might be TRBD1 (5 bases). Specimen: tumor tissue, collected after neoadjuvant nivolumab, alone or with ipilimumab, at or shortly before surgery. This TCR was sampled from an adult with non-small cell lung cancer. For the CDR3, the DNA is TGTGCCAGCAGCCAAGACACGCAGGGAAGGGAAAAACTGTTTTTT. Encoded protein: CASSQDTQGREKLFF.